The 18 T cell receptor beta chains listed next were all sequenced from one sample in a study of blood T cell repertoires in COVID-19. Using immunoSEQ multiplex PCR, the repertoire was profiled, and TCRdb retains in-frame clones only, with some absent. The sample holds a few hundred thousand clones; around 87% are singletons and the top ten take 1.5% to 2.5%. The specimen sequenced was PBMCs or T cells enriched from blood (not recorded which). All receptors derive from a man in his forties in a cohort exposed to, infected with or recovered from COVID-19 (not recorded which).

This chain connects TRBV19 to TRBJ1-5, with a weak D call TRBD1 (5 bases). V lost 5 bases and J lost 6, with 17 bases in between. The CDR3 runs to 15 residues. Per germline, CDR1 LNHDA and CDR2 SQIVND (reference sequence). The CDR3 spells CASSASGTNPQPQHF. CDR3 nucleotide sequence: TGTGCCAGTAGTGCGAGCGGGACCAACCCTCAGCCCCAGCATTTT.

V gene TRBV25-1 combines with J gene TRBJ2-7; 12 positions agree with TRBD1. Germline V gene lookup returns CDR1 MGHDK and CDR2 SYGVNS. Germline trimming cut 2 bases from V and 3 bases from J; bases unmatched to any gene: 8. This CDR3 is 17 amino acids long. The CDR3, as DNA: TGTGCCAGCAGTGAACCGATGGGGACAGGGGGCTACTACGAGCAGTACTTC. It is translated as CASSEPMGTGGYYEQYF.

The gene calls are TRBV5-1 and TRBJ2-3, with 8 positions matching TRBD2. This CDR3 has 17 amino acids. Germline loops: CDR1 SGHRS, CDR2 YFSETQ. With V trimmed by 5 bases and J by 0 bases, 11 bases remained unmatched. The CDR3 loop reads CASRTTFSGASTDTQYF. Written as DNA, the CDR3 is TGCGCCAGCAGGACGACTTTTAGCGGGGCGAGCACAGATACGCAGTATTTT.

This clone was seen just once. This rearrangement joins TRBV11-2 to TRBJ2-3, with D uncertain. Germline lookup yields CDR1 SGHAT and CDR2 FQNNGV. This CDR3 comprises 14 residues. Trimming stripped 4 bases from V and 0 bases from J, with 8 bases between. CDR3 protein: CASSSPRSTDTQYF. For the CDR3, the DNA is TGTGCCAGCAGCTCACCCCGGAGCACAGATACGCAGTATTTT.

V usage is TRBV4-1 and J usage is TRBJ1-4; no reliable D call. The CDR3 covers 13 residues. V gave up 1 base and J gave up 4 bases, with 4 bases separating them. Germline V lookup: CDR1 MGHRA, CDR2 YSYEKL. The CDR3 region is CASSQVRNEKLFF. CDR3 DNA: TGCGCCAGCAGCCAAGTGCGTAATGAAAAACTGTTTTTT.

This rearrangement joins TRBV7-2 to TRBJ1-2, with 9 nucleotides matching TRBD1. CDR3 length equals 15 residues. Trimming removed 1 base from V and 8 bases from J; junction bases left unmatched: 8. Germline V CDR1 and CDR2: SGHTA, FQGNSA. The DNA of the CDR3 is TGTGCCAGCAGCTTAGTAAGGACAGGGGAAGGCGGCTACACCTTC. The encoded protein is CASSLVRTGEGGYTF.

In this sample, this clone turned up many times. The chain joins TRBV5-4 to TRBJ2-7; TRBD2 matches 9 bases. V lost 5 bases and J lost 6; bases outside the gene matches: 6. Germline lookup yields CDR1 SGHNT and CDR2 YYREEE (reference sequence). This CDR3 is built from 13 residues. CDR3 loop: CASRSSGRFEQYF. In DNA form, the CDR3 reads TGTGCCAGCAGAAGTAGCGGGAGATTCGAGCAGTACTTC.

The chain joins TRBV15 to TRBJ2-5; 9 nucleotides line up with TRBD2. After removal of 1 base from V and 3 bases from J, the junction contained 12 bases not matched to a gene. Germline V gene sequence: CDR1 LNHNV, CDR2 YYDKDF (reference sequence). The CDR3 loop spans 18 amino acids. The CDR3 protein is CATSRGFDLAGREETQYF. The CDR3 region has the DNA TGTGCCACCAGCAGAGGATTCGACCTAGCGGGACGGGAAGAGACCCAGTACTTC.

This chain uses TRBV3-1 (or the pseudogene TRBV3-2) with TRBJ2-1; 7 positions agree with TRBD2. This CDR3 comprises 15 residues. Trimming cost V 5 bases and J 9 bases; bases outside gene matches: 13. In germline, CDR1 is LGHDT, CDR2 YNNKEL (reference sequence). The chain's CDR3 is CASSTSSGGIAEQFF. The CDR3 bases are TGTGCCAGCAGCACTTCTAGCGGCGGGATTGCTGAGCAGTTCTTC.

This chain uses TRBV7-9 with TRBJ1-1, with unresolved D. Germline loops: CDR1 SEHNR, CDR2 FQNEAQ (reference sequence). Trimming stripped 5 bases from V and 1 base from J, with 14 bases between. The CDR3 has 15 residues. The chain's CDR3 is CASSPPMASNTEAFF. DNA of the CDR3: TGTGCCAGCAGCCCCCCGATGGCTTCGAACACTGAAGCTTTCTTT.

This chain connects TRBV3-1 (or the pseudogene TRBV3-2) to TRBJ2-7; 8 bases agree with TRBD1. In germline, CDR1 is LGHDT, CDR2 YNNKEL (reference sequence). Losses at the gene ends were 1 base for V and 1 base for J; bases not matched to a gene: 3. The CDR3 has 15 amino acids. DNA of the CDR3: TGTGCCAGCAGCCAAGGGACAGGGCTTTCCTACGAGCAGTACTTC. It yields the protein CASSQGTGLSYEQYF.

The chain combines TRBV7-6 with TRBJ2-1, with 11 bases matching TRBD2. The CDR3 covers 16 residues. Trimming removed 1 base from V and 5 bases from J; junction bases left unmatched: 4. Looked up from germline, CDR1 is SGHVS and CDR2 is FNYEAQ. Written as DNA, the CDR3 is TGTGCCAGCAGCTTAGAACTAGCGGGAGTCCACAATGAGCAGTTCTTC. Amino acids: CASSLELAGVHNEQFF.

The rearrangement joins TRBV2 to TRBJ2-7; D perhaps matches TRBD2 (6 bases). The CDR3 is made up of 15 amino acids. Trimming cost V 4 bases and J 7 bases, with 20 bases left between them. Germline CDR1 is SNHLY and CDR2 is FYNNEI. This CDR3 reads CASSGSAGTLREQYF. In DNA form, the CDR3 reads TGTGCCAGCAGTGGTTCGGCGGGAACTCTACGAGAGCAGTACTTC.

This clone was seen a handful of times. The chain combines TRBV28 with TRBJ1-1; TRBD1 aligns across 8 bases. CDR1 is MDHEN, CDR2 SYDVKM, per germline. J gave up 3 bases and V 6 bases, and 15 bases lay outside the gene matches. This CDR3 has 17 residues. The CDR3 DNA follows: TGTGCCAGCAGCCAAACCGGGACAGGTTTTCCGGACACTGAAGCTTTCTTT. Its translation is CASSQTGTGFPDTEAFF.

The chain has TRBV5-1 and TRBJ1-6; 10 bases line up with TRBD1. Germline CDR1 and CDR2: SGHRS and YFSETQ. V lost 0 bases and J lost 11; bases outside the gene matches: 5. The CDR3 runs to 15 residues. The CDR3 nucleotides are TGCGCCAGCAGCTTGGCGGGACAGGGGTACGCACCCCTCCACTTT. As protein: CASSLAGQGYAPLHF.

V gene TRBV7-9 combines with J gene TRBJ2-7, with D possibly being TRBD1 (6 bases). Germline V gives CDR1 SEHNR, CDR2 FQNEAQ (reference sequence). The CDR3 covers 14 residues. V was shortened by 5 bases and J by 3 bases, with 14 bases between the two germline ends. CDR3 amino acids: CASSRGPGVYEQYF. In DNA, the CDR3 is TGTGCCAGCAGCCGAGGCCCAGGGGTCTACGAGCAGTACTTC.

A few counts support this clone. CDR3 bases: TGCAGCAGCTCAGATTACGACAGGGGGAACATTGGCTACACCTTC. Protein sequence: CSSSDYDRGNIGYTF. J is TRBJ1-2 and V is TRBV29-1, with 9 nucleotides matching TRBD1. CDR3 length equals 15 residues. Germline-derived CDR1 and CDR2 are SQVTM and ANQGSEA. The V gene end was trimmed by 8 bases and the J gene end by 7 bases; junction bases not matched to a gene: 17.

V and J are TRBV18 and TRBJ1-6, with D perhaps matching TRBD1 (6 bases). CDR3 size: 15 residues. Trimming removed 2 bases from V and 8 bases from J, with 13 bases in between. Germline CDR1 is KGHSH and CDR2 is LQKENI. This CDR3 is CASSPMGALDSPLHF. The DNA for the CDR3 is TGTGCCAGCTCACCAATGGGGGCCCTTGATTCACCCCTCCACTTT.